Below, 15 T cell receptor beta chains from the same sample are listed, as sequenced in a study of cytomegalovirus exposure and HLA in healthy donors. PCR primers comprised 60 Vbeta and 13 Jbeta primers. Some clones are missing from TCRdb's copy, which holds only in-frame ones; the method was immunoSEQ multiplex PCR. The profile shows around 98,000 clones, roughly three quarters of them singletons. Sequenced material: PBMCs. The receptors come from a man aged 40-49 years in good health and CMV-seronegative.

This clone came up once. This chain uses TRBV19 with TRBJ1-3; perhaps TRBD1 as D (5 bases). This CDR3 is built from 17 residues. V was cut by 3 bases and J by 4 bases, with 19 bases left in between. Germline lookup yields CDR1 LNHDA and CDR2 SQIVND (reference sequence). The CDR3 region is CASSIAAPRQSGNTIYF. The CDR3, as DNA: TGTGCCAGTAGTATTGCGGCTCCCCGACAGAGCGGAAACACCATATATTTT.

This sequence joins TRBV18 and TRBJ2-3; the D gene is possibly TRBD2 (5 bases). The CDR3 length is 15 residues. Germline V gene sequence: CDR1 KGHSH, CDR2 LQKENI. The V end lost 6 bases, the J end lost 1 base, and 14 bases lay between the germline ends. The CDR3 here is CASSPTRGGTDTQYF. The CDR3 DNA follows: TGTGCCAGCTCGCCAACCCGGGGAGGCACAGATACGCAGTATTTT.

The V call is TRBV28, the J call TRBJ1-6, with D possibly being TRBD1 (6 bases). Germline loops: CDR1 MDHEN, CDR2 SYDVKM. With 4 bases removed from V and 5 bases from J, the gap between germline ends came to 15 bases. The CDR3 covers 16 residues. For the CDR3, the DNA is TGTGCCAGCAGTTCCTCCGGCCAGGGGAATAATTCACCCCTCCACTTT. As protein: CASSSSGQGNNSPLHF.

The V call is TRBV2, the J call TRBJ2-5, with 7 bases identical to TRBD1. This CDR3 has 15 residues. After removal of 6 bases from V and 2 bases from J, the junction contained 9 bases not matched to a gene. Germline-derived CDR1 and CDR2 are SNHLY and FYNNEI. CDR3 DNA sequence: TGTGCCAGCAGGAGAGAGGACAGGATACAAGAGACCCAGTACTTC. Protein: CASRREDRIQETQYF.

This chain uses TRBV29-1 with TRBJ1-1, with D unresolved. There are 14 residues in the CDR3. Trimming pared 5 bases from V and 0 bases from J, leaving 13 bases between. Germline loops: CDR1 SQVTM, CDR2 ANQGSEA. This CDR3 is CSVNGRLMNTEAFF. The DNA of the CDR3 is TGCAGCGTTAATGGCCGACTCATGAACACTGAAGCTTTCTTT.

This clone appeared a single time. V is TRBV10-3 and J is TRBJ1-2; 8 bases match TRBD1. J lost 4 bases, V lost 10 bases, and 14 bases had no gene match. The V gene's germline CDR1 is ENHRY and CDR2 SYGVKD. The CDR3 contains 15 residues. The CDR3 sequence: CATLATTGDPYGYTF. The CDR3 nucleotides read TGTGCCACCCTGGCAACGACAGGGGATCCCTATGGCTACACCTTC.

The chain joins TRBV19 to TRBJ1-5; a weak D match, TRBD1 (6 bases). Trimming left V 6 bases short and J 1 base short, with 13 bases between. CDR3 size: 15 residues. CDR1 LNHDA and CDR2 SQIVND come from the germline V gene (reference sequence). The CDR3 nucleotides are TGTGCCAGTAGGACTCAGGGGACGAGCAATCAGCCCCAGCATTTT. It specifies CASRTQGTSNQPQHF.

The J gene is TRBJ2-3, the V gene TRBV5-5; 8 bases are a match to TRBD1. V gave up 0 bases and J gave up 0 bases; unmatched junction bases: 6. There are 17 residues in the CDR3. Germline values: CDR1 SGHKS, CDR2 YYEKEE (reference sequence). CDR3 region: CASSLGDRHSSTDTQYF. DNA of the CDR3: TGTGCCAGCAGCTTGGGGGACAGGCACTCTAGCACAGATACGCAGTATTTT.

V gene TRBV30 combines with J gene TRBJ2-1, with 7 nucleotides matching TRBD1. Losses at the gene ends were 2 bases for V and 5 bases for J; bases not matched to a gene: 3. The CDR3 loop spans 13 amino acids. Germline assignment: CDR1 GTSNPN and CDR2 SVGIG (reference sequence). The CDR3: CAWSRGPNNEQFF. The CDR3 DNA follows: TGTGCCTGGAGTAGGGGGCCCAACAATGAGCAGTTCTTC.

The chain has TRBV7-2 and TRBJ2-2, with TRBD1 as a possible D gene (6 bases). The CDR3 is 15 residues long. Germline V CDR1 and CDR2: SGHTA, FQGNSA. The V gene lost 5 bases and the J gene lost 3 bases, with 13 bases spanning the gap. CDR3 sequence reads: CASSQNTGHTGELFF. The CDR3, as DNA: TGTGCCAGCAGCCAAAATACAGGGCACACCGGGGAGCTGTTTTTT. The full variable domain, rest sourced from reference TRBV7-2 and TRBJ2-2, is GAGVSQSPSNKVTEKGKDVELRCDPISGHTALYWYRQSLGQGLEFLIYFQGNSAPDKSGLPSDRFSAERTGGSVSTLTIQRTQQEDSAVYLCASSQNTGHTGELFFGEGSRLTVL.

This chain connects TRBV9 to TRBJ2-1, with 11 nucleotides matching TRBD2. V trimming: 3 bases; J trimming: 5 bases; junction bases outside the gene matches: 10. Germline CDR1 is SGDLS and CDR2 is YYNGEE. The CDR3 spans 17 residues. In DNA, the CDR3 is TGTGCCAGCAGCGCCGACCTCCTAGCGGGGGGTAACAATGAGCAGTTCTTC. Translated, it gives CASSADLLAGGNNEQFF.

The chain has TRBV18 and TRBJ1-1; the D is unclear. Between the trimmed V and J ends, which lost 3 bases and 0 bases, there was a span of 14 bases. CDR1 is KGHSH and CDR2 is LQKENI in the germline V gene. This CDR3 is built from 16 residues. The CDR3 DNA reads TGTGCCAGCTCACCGGCGGAGCCCTACATGAACACTGAAGCTTTCTTT. Protein product: CASSPAEPYMNTEAFF.

This clone was recorded only once. The CDR3 DNA reads TGTGCCAGCAGCTTGATGCCAGGGGGCTTCTCAGATACGCAGTATTTT. This encodes CASSLMPGGFSDTQYF. The gene calls are TRBV5-6 and TRBJ2-3; 8 positions match TRBD1. CDR3 size: 16 residues. CDR1 is SGHDT, CDR2 YYEEEE, per germline. With V trimmed by 1 base and J by 4 bases, 8 bases remained unmatched.

This chain joins TRBV4-1 and TRBJ2-2; 7 positions agree with TRBD1. The length of the CDR3 is 18 residues. J was trimmed by 0 bases and V by 0 bases; bases with no gene match: 7. CDR1 and CDR2 (germline): MGHRA, YSYEKL. DNA for the CDR3: TGCGCCAGCAGCCAAGAAGGTTGGACAGGAACGAACACCGGGGAGCTGTTTTTT. Residues: CASSQEGWTGTNTGELFF.

V gene TRBV7-2 combines with J gene TRBJ2-3; 8 bases fit TRBD1. The germline V gene has CDR1 SGHTA and CDR2 FQGNSA. Losses at the gene ends were 1 base for V and 5 bases for J; bases not matched to a gene: 8. The CDR3 covers 16 residues. The CDR3 region is CASSLGWTGLGDTQYF. The CDR3 DNA follows: TGTGCCAGCAGCTTAGGGTGGACAGGGCTGGGAGATACGCAGTATTTT.